This TCR beta chain was sequenced for a study of neurological immune-mediated disorders. This clonotype was counted many times. TCRdb redid the calling of the 5' RACE reads with MiXCR, one entry per CDR3 protein. Of under 40,000 distinct CDR3 sequences listed, less than 15% are singletons. The CDR3 contains 13 residues. V lost 7 bases and J lost 4, with 14 bases in between. Germline V lookup: CDR1 SQVTM, CDR2 ANQGSEA. The chain combines TRBV29-1 with TRBJ2-1, with D tentatively TRBD1 or TRBD2 (7 bases each). The TCR comes from a woman between 45 and 65 years old with HTLV-1-associated myelopathy (HAM/TSP). Sample: PBMCs. The CDR3 is CSAGGARYNEQFF. CDR3 nucleotide sequence: TGCAGCGCAGGGGGGGCTCGATACAATGAGCAGTTCTTC.